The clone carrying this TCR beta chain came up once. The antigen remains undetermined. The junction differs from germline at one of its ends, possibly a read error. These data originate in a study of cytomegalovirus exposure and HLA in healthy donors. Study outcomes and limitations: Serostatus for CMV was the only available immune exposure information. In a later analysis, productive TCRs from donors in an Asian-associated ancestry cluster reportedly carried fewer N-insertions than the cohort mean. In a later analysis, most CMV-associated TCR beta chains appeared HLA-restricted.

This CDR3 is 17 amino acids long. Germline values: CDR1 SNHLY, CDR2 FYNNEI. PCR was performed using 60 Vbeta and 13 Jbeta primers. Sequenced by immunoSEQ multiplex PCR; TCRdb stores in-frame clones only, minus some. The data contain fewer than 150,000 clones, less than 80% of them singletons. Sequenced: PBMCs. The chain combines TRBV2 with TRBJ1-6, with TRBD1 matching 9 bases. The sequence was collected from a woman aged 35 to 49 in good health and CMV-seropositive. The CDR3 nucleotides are TGTGCCAGCAGTGGGGCCTTTTGGGACAGGGATAACTCACCCCTCCACTTT. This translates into CASSGAFWDRDNSPLHF.